This passage covers 21 T cell receptor beta chains from one sample sequenced in a study of blood T cell repertoires in COVID-19. The protocol was immunoSEQ multiplex PCR, while the TCRdb copy is restricted to in-frame clones and leaves out a portion. The table has around 150,000 clones, over 85% seen once. The material sequenced was peripheral blood. The receptors were gathered from a woman aged 55-69 years with COVID-19, enrolled during active disease.

The chain links TRBV6-4 to TRBJ2-2, with D perhaps TRBD1 (5 bases). V was pared by 5 bases and J by 4 bases, with 11 bases between. The germline CDR1 and CDR2 sequences are MRHNA and SNTAGT. The CDR3 spans 14 residues. The CDR3 here is CASSNTDSTGELFF. DNA of the CDR3: TGTGCCAGCAGTAATACAGACAGCACCGGGGAGCTGTTTTTT.

In DNA, the CDR3 is TGTGCCAGCAAGCTGGACAGTAACTATGGCTACACCTTC. It encodes CASKLDSNYGYTF. The V call is TRBV2, the J call TRBJ1-2; D might be TRBD1 (6 bases). Deletions cut 7 bases from V and 1 base from J, with 10 bases between. The germline V gene has CDR1 SNHLY and CDR2 FYNNEI. This CDR3 contains 13 residues.

The CDR3 loop is CASSLRSGGADTQYF. The DNA for the CDR3 is TGTGCCAGCAGCCTACGAAGCGGGGGGGCAGATACGCAGTATTTT. This chain uses TRBV5-6 with TRBJ2-3; TRBD2 matches at 10 bases. The length of the CDR3 is 15 residues. Losses at the gene ends were 4 bases for V and 4 bases for J; bases not matched to a gene: 6. Germline V gene lookup returns CDR1 SGHDT and CDR2 YYEEEE.

This sequence joins TRBV19 and TRBJ1-6; D is uncertain. CDR1 and CDR2 (germline): LNHDA, SQIVND (reference sequence). Trimming cost V 4 bases and J 7 bases, with 14 bases left between them. The CDR3 loop spans 15 amino acids. The CDR3 spells CASSNAGSWNSPLHF. As DNA, the CDR3 is TGTGCCAGTAGTAACGCGGGTTCTTGGAATTCACCCCTCCACTTT.

The rearrangement uses TRBV7-2 and TRBJ2-7, with D possibly TRBD1 on 5 matching bases. Looked up from germline, CDR1 is SGHTA and CDR2 is FQGNSA. This CDR3 has 14 amino acids. V lost 1 base and J lost 1, with 8 bases in between. CDR3 loop: CASSLVPGSYEQYF. The CDR3 coding sequence is TGTGCCAGCAGCTTAGTCCCAGGGTCCTACGAGCAGTACTTC.

The V and J genes are TRBV24-1 and TRBJ2-1, with D hard to call. V lost 2 bases, J lost 10 bases, and 20 bases lay in between. From germline, CDR1 is KGHDR and CDR2 SFDVKD. CDR3 length equals 16 residues. In nucleotides, the CDR3 is TGTGCCACCAGTGATTCAGTCAGTGACCGTTTGGGCGAGCAGTTCTTC. Translation: CATSDSVSDRLGEQFF.

The CDR3 protein is CASSLGLAGADLDTQYF. Written as DNA, the CDR3 is TGTGCCAGCAGCTTGGGACTAGCGGGGGCCGATTTAGATACGCAGTATTTT. V gene TRBV11-3 combines with J gene TRBJ2-3, with 14 bases matching TRBD2. J was trimmed by 5 bases and V by 3 bases; bases with no gene match: 7. From germline, CDR1 is SGHNT and CDR2 YENEEA. The CDR3 consists of 17 residues.

This rearrangement joins TRBV5-6 to TRBJ1-2, with TRBD1 matching 8 bases. Trimming cost V 4 bases and J 3 bases; bases outside gene matches: 5. Germline-derived CDR1 and CDR2 are SGHDT and YYEEEE. The length of the CDR3 is 14 residues. Here the CDR3 reads CASSRRGQDYGYTF. The CDR3 nucleotides are TGTGCCAGCAGCAGGAGGGGACAGGACTATGGCTACACCTTC.

The J gene is TRBJ2-7, the V gene TRBV6-5, with a weak D call TRBD1 (5 bases). The CDR3 sequence is 13 residues long. Germline V gene data show CDR1 as MNHEY and CDR2 as SVGAGI. V lost 7 bases, J lost 7 bases, and 17 bases lay in between. The CDR3 sequence is CASTSGWLREQYF. The CDR3 DNA is TGTGCCAGCACTTCAGGGTGGTTACGTGAGCAGTACTTC.

The V and J genes are TRBV4-3 and TRBJ2-5; TRBD2 matches 9 bases. J gave up 4 bases and V 0 bases, and 12 bases lay outside the gene matches. Germline assignment: CDR1 LGHNA and CDR2 YSLEER. CDR3 length: 18 amino acids. CDR3 coding DNA: TGCGCCAGCAGCCAAGATGTAGGCGGGGGGGCCGGGGGAGAGACCCAGTACTTC. It encodes CASSQDVGGGAGGETQYF.

This clone came up once. The chain recombines TRBV3-1 (or the pseudogene TRBV3-2) with TRBJ2-1; maybe TRBD1 (6 bases). V dropped 4 bases and J dropped 7 bases, with 17 bases sitting between them. The CDR3 has 15 amino acids. The germline CDR1 and CDR2 sequences are LGHDT and YNNKEL (reference sequence). CDR3 region: CASSLFGGPANEQFF. The DNA of the CDR3 is TGTGCCAGCAGCCTATTTGGGGGCCCCGCGAATGAGCAGTTCTTC.

This clone has only a few counts. V gene TRBV18 combines with J gene TRBJ1-3; 7 bases are shared with TRBD1. This CDR3 region has 16 residues. From germline, CDR1 is KGHSH and CDR2 LQKENI. J was trimmed by 2 bases and V by 0 bases; bases with no gene match: 4. The CDR3 region is CASSPPTTGTGNTIYF. CDR3 nucleotide sequence: TGTGCCAGCTCACCACCGACGACAGGGACTGGAAACACCATATATTTT.

The chain combines TRBV10-3 with TRBJ1-1; D gene uncertain. The CDR3 totals 14 residues. The germline V gene has CDR1 ENHRY and CDR2 SYGVKD. V dropped 2 bases and J dropped 5 bases, with 12 bases sitting between them. CDR3 nucleotide sequence: TGTGCCATCAGTGAGAGGGCAGAGGGAACTGAAGCTTTCTTT. As protein: CAISERAEGTEAFF.

The V call is TRBV11-2, the J call TRBJ2-1; D is perhaps TRBD1 (6 bases). The germline V and J ends were trimmed by 6 bases and 5 bases, with 11 bases remaining between them. The germline gives CDR1 SGHAT, CDR2 FQNNGV. CDR3 length equals 13 residues. CDR3 sequence: CASRIGQNNEQFF. DNA of the CDR3: TGTGCCAGCAGAATAGGACAGAACAATGAGCAGTTCTTC.

The chain is built from TRBV19 and TRBJ2-2; D is unclear. The germline gives CDR1 LNHDA, CDR2 SQIVND (reference sequence). The ends were cut back, 8 bases at V and 1 base at J, with 11 bases in the middle. The CDR3 covers 14 residues. The CDR3 reads CASRIGVNTGELFF. The CDR3 coding sequence is TGTGCCAGTCGGATCGGAGTGAACACCGGGGAGCTGTTTTTT.

The chain links TRBV18 to TRBJ1-2; D is uncertain. CDR1 and CDR2 from the germline V gene are KGHSH and LQKENI. The CDR3 contains 15 residues. The V end was cut by 3 bases, the J end by 4 bases, with 15 bases between. The DNA of the CDR3 is TGTGCCAGCTCACCTCAGACCGGGTCCGGCTATGGCTACACCTTC. Translated, it gives CASSPQTGSGYGYTF.

The chain uses TRBV6-6 and TRBJ2-7; TRBD1 agrees at 12 bases. This CDR3 is 15 amino acids long. The V gene's germline CDR1 is MNHNY and CDR2 SVGAGI (reference sequence). The V gene end was trimmed by 2 bases and the J gene end by 6 bases; junction bases not matched to a gene: 5. CDR3 nucleotides: TGTGCCAGCAGTTACCCGGGACAGGGGGCATCCGAGCAGTACTTC. This sequence encodes CASSYPGQGASEQYF.

This clone occurred once. The chain is built from TRBV7-2 and TRBJ1-3; D is unresolved. The CDR3 sequence is 15 residues long. The V gene lost 4 bases and the J gene lost 3 bases, with 13 bases spanning the gap. The germline V gene has CDR1 SGHTA and CDR2 FQGNSA. In DNA form, the CDR3 reads TGTGCCAGCAGCTCACGGGGAGGGTTTGGAAACACCATATATTTT. Translation: CASSSRGGFGNTIYF.

This chain connects TRBV6-5 to TRBJ2-2; D possibly corresponds to TRBD1 (5 bases). CDR3 size: 15 residues. Germline-derived CDR1 and CDR2 are MNHEY and SVGAGI. V lost 5 bases to trimming and J lost 7 bases, with 17 bases between them. Here the CDR3 reads CASSRTRVGSGELFF. The DNA of the CDR3 is TGTGCCAGCAGTCGGACCAGGGTTGGCAGCGGGGAGCTGTTTTTT.

The V gene is TRBV6-2 or TRBV6-3, the J gene TRBJ2-1; 8 bases line up with TRBD1. From germline, CDR1 is MNHEY and CDR2 SVGEGT. The length of the CDR3 is 18 residues. Trimming at V came to 4 bases and at J to 2 bases, leaving 13 bases not matched to a gene. The CDR3 DNA sequence: TGTGCCAGCAGTTTTAACGTGGGGCAGGGGGCAACCTACAATGAGCAGTTCTTC. Translation gives CASSFNVGQGATYNEQFF.

The chain carries TRBV9 and TRBJ1-2; 10 nucleotides align to TRBD1. The CDR3 is 16 amino acids. Germline loops: CDR1 SGDLS, CDR2 YYNGEE. J lost 6 bases, V lost 3 bases, and 11 bases had no gene match. The CDR3 region is CASSAAGQGITHGYTF. The CDR3 bases are TGTGCCAGCAGCGCAGCGGGACAGGGGATTACCCATGGCTACACCTTC.